The clone carrying this T cell receptor beta chain was found many times. Its antigen is unidentified. The sample originates from a study of T cells after yellow fever vaccination. General study results and limits: Weaker overall, the secondary response nonetheless peaked faster (day 5 versus 15).

J was trimmed by 1 base and V by 6 bases; bases with no gene match: 5. CDR1 is MNHEY and CDR2 is SVGAGI in the germline V gene. The CDR3 is made up of 14 amino acids. TCRdb independently ran MiXCR on the 5' RACE reads; one entry per CDR3 protein. This sample has more than 300,000 distinct CDR3 sequences, with roughly 4.3% found just once. The source material was PBMCs, sampled 15 days after the yellow fever booster vaccination. This clonotype was sampled from a man aged 18-30 years who received the YFV17D yellow fever vaccine. The chain is built from TRBV6-5 and TRBJ1-1; 7 bases match TRBD1. CDR3 loop: CASSQGEWNTEAFF. The CDR3, as DNA: TGTGCCAGCAGCCAGGGGGAGTGGAACACTGAAGCTTTCTTT.